The 11 T cell receptor beta chains listed next were all sequenced from one sample in a study of chemoradiotherapy in HPV16-positive cancers. Sequencing was performed with immunoSEQ multiplex PCR; in TCRdb, only in-frame clones are kept and a portion is missing. The sample lists roughly 3,900 clones, over 75% occurring once. The material was tumor tissue, obtained from a patient who underwent chemoradiotherapy. The source is a human donor with HPV-associated anogenital cancer.

This chain joins TRBV19 and TRBJ1-4; weak D call: TRBD1 (6 bases). CDR3 length: 14 amino acids. Per germline, CDR1 LNHDA and CDR2 SQIVND (reference sequence). V was cut by 5 bases and J by 9 bases, with 16 bases left in between. DNA for the CDR3: TGTGCCAGTAGTCCCCCAGGACAGAGGAAAAAACTGTTTTTT. Translating it yields CASSPPGQRKKLFF. Full variable domain (remainder filled in from reference TRBV19 and TRBJ1-4): DGGITQSPKYLFRKEGQNVTLSCEQNLNHDAMYWYRQDPGQGLRLIYYSQIVNDFQKGDIAEGYSVSREKKESFPLTVTSAQKNPTAFYLCASSPPGQRKKLFFGSGTQLSVL.

This chain links TRBV28 with TRBJ2-3; D not resolved. The CDR3 length is 13 residues. Germline V lookup: CDR1 MDHEN, CDR2 SYDVKM. V lost 2 bases, J lost 3 bases, and 6 bases lay in between. The CDR3 bases are TGTGCCAGCAGTTTAGTTTCGACAGATACGCAGTATTTT. Translating gives CASSLVSTDTQYF.

The genes are TRBV18 and TRBJ2-7; D is possibly TRBD2 (6 bases). The CDR3 has 14 residues. The V end lost 3 bases, the J end lost 4 bases, and 13 bases lay between the germline ends. Germline CDR1 KGHSH, CDR2 LQKENI. The CDR3 loop reads CASSPPGSGYEQYF. In DNA form, the CDR3 reads TGTGCCAGCTCACCCCCCGGGAGTGGTTACGAGCAGTACTTC.

The rearrangement uses TRBV7-2 and TRBJ2-4; 9 nucleotides agree with TRBD2. The CDR3 has 17 amino acids. CDR1 and CDR2 (germline): SGHTA, FQGNSA. V shed 4 bases, J shed 0 bases, and the junction held 7 bases outside the gene matches. The CDR3 reads CASSSSGGILAKNIQYF. In DNA form, the CDR3 reads TGTGCCAGCAGCTCGAGCGGGGGGATATTAGCCAAAAACATTCAGTACTTC.

The V gene is TRBV6-4, the J gene TRBJ2-2, with TRBD2 as a possible D gene (6 bases). Germline lookup yields CDR1 MRHNA and CDR2 SNTAGT. Between the trimmed V and J ends, which lost 3 bases and 3 bases, there was a span of 8 bases. CDR3 length equals 14 residues. The chain's CDR3 is CASSESGDTGELFF. In DNA form, the CDR3 reads TGTGCCAGCAGTGAATCGGGGGACACCGGGGAGCTGTTTTTT.

In the case of this clone: One end of the junction is discordant with germline, which a read error may explain. The chain joins TRBV6-5 to TRBJ1-2, with D hard to call. Germline-derived CDR1 and CDR2 are MNHEY and SVGAGI. This CDR3 has 11 residues. The CDR3 DNA reads TGTGCCAGCGGGGATGGAGGACGTGAAATCTTC. Translation gives CASGDGGREIF.

The chain is built from TRBV6-4 and TRBJ2-3, with D possibly TRBD2 on 6 matching bases. This CDR3 contains 13 residues. Germline assignment: CDR1 MRHNA and CDR2 SNTAGT. V was cut by 2 bases and J by 3 bases, with 6 bases left in between. The CDR3 sequence: CASSDRETDTQYF. CDR3 DNA sequence: TGTGCCAGCAGTGACCGGGAGACAGATACGCAGTATTTT.

The chain employs TRBV21-1 and TRBJ1-1. TRBV21-1 is annotated as a pseudogene. This CDR3 spans 15 amino acids. CDR3 bases: TGTGCCAGCCCCGGCGGGGGAGGGACGTACACTGAAGCTTTCTTT. This codes for CASPGGGGTYTEAFF.

This sequence joins TRBV29-1 and TRBJ2-7; TRBD1 aligns across 7 bases. The CDR3 extends over 15 amino acids. Germline lookup yields CDR1 SQVTM and CDR2 ANQGSEA. Trimming took 6 bases from V and 3 from J; bases not matched to a gene: 14. As DNA, the CDR3 is TGCAGCGTCCTACCTATTACGGGACAGATCTACGAGCAGTACTTC. Amino acids: CSVLPITGQIYEQYF.

The rearrangement joins TRBV18 to TRBJ1-4; unclear D gene. This CDR3 has 15 residues. Germline V CDR1 and CDR2: KGHSH, LQKENI. The germline V and J ends were trimmed by 3 bases and 4 bases, with 12 bases remaining between them. The CDR3 protein is CASSPSASHNEKLFF. The CDR3 nucleotides are TGTGCCAGCTCACCCTCAGCATCTCATAATGAAAAACTGTTTTTT.

The chain carries TRBV28 and TRBJ2-2; no clear D. From germline, CDR1 is MDHEN and CDR2 SYDVKM. This CDR3 contains 13 residues. V was shortened by 3 bases and J by 1 base, with 3 bases between the two germline ends. This chain's CDR3 is CASSFLNTGELFF. The CDR3 nucleotides read TGTGCCAGCAGTTTTTTGAACACCGGGGAGCTGTTTTTT.